A single sample gave rise to the 20 T cell receptor beta chains below, sequenced in a study of cytomegalovirus exposure and HLA in healthy donors. Both 60 Vbeta primers and 13 Jbeta primers went into the PCR. The data were produced by immunoSEQ multiplex PCR, yet TCRdb's version contains in-frame clones alone and is incomplete. This sample has over 130,000 clones; around 75% occur once, and the top ten carry 0.95% to 1.5%. Sample: PBMCs. Receptors originate from a female donor in good health and CMV-seronegative.

The V and J genes are TRBV9 and TRBJ2-1; 7 bases map to TRBD2. With 4 bases clipped from V and 4 bases from J, the junction kept 8 bases outside the gene matches. The CDR3 contains 15 residues. Germline CDR1 is SGDLS and CDR2 is YYNGEE. CDR3 coding DNA: TGTGCCAGCAGCTCCACCGGACTAGAGTACAATGAGCAGTTCTTC. Protein product: CASSSTGLEYNEQFF. Full variable domain (remainder filled in from reference TRBV9 and TRBJ2-1): DSGVTQTPKHLITATGQRVTLRCSPRSGDLSVYWYQQSLDQGLQFLIQYYNGEERAKGNILERFSAQQFPDLHSELNLSSLELGDSALYFCASSSTGLEYNEQFFGPGTRLTVL.

V gene TRBV19 combines with J gene TRBJ2-1, with 8 bases aligning to TRBD1. Germline CDR1 LNHDA, CDR2 SQIVND (reference sequence). The CDR3 is 13 residues long. Losses at the gene ends were 5 bases for V and 10 bases for J; bases not matched to a gene: 7. The CDR3 region is CASSGDRSREQFF. The CDR3 region has the DNA TGTGCCAGTAGTGGGGACAGGTCGAGGGAGCAGTTCTTC.

The chain is built from TRBV28 and TRBJ2-3, with D possibly TRBD1 on 6 matching bases. This CDR3 has 12 residues. In germline, CDR1 is MDHEN, CDR2 SYDVKM. Trimming left V 5 bases short and J 9 bases short, with 12 bases between. The CDR3 coding sequence is TGTGCCAGCAGTACAACAGGGCAGACGCAGTATTTT. Its translation: CASSTTGQTQYF.

The CDR3 reads CASSVGQRSTDTQYF. As DNA, the CDR3 is TGTGCCAGCAGCGTAGGACAGAGAAGCACAGATACGCAGTATTTT. The J gene is TRBJ2-3, the V gene TRBV9; a weak D match, TRBD1 (5 bases). The germline V and J ends were trimmed by 0 bases and 0 bases, with 8 bases remaining between them. The length of the CDR3 is 15 residues. Germline assignment: CDR1 SGDLS and CDR2 YYNGEE.

The chain uses TRBV29-1 and TRBJ2-5; TRBD2 is a possible D gene (6 bases). The CDR3 loop spans 11 amino acids. V dropped 6 bases and J dropped 4 bases, with 9 bases sitting between them. Looked up from germline, CDR1 is SQVTM and CDR2 is ANQGSEA. The DNA of the CDR3 is TGCAGCGTAAGACTAGGAGAGACCCAGTACTTC. Translating it yields CSVRLGETQYF.

This clone was observed a single time. V and J are TRBV19 and TRBJ2-7; 12 bases align to TRBD2. This CDR3 comprises 15 residues. V gave up 6 bases and J gave up 0 bases; unmatched junction bases: 3. Germline V gives CDR1 LNHDA, CDR2 SQIVND (reference sequence). For the CDR3, the DNA is TGTGCCAGTAGCAAGACTAGCGGGAGCTCCTACGAGCAGTACTTC. This translates into CASSKTSGSSYEQYF.

This clone turned up a few times. The chain employs TRBV2 and TRBJ2-5; 7 nucleotides match TRBD1. The junction had 0 bases not matched to a gene; V was cut back by 1 base and J by 4 bases. The V gene's germline CDR1 is SNHLY and CDR2 FYNNEI. The CDR3 has 13 residues. The CDR3: CASSEGTGETQYF. The CDR3 nucleotides are TGTGCCAGCAGTGAAGGGACAGGAGAGACCCAGTACTTC.

The J gene is TRBJ1-2, the V gene TRBV6-5; weak D call: TRBD1 (5 bases). This CDR3 spans 15 amino acids. V gave up 0 bases and J gave up 13 bases, with 21 bases separating them. Germline CDR1 and CDR2: MNHEY and SVGAGI. In DNA form, the CDR3 reads TGTGCCAGCAGTTACTCGAATACAGGAGAGATAAGAAGCACCTTC. It specifies CASSYSNTGEIRSTF.

The rearrangement links TRBV27 to TRBJ1-2; TRBD1 matches at 10 bases. The CDR3 length is 13 residues. The J segment lost 7 bases and the V segment lost 3 bases, leaving 2 bases of the junction unmatched. Per germline, CDR1 MNHEY and CDR2 SMNVEV (reference sequence). The CDR3 is CASSFGTGAGYTF. Written as DNA, the CDR3 is TGTGCCAGCAGTTTCGGGACAGGGGCTGGCTACACCTTC.

The chain carries TRBV7-8 and TRBJ2-7, with a possible D match to TRBD1 (6 bases). Per the germline V gene, CDR1 is SGHVS and CDR2 is FQNEAQ. CDR3 length: 17 residues. Trimming took 3 bases from V and 0 from J, leaving 18 bases between them. Written as DNA, the CDR3 is TGTGCCAGCAGCTTGTTCACCACAGGGATATCCTCCTACGAGCAGTACTTC. Protein: CASSLFTTGISSYEQYF.

This chain uses TRBV28 with TRBJ2-3; a possible D gene is TRBD2 (6 bases). CDR1 is MDHEN, CDR2 SYDVKM, per germline. The ends were cut back, 2 bases at V and 3 bases at J, with 12 bases in the middle. This CDR3 region has 15 residues. CDR3 DNA sequence: TGTGCCAGCAGTTTAGGGGGGATAAAGACAGATACGCAGTATTTT. Protein: CASSLGGIKTDTQYF.

J is TRBJ1-5 and V is TRBV19; TRBD1 might be the D (5 bases). The CDR3 contains 14 residues. Germline values: CDR1 LNHDA, CDR2 SQIVND (reference sequence). V gave up 10 bases and J gave up 2 bases, with 15 bases separating them. CDR3 nucleotides: TGTGCCACCCGGCAGGGTATCGGCAATCAGCCCCAGCATTTT. Translated, it gives CATRQGIGNQPQHF.

The rearrangement joins TRBV6-5 to TRBJ2-7, with 7 nucleotides matching TRBD1. CDR1 is MNHEY and CDR2 is SVGAGI in the germline V gene. The CDR3 consists of 15 residues. The V and J ends lost 6 bases and 0 bases, in that order; junction bases with no gene match: 8. The chain's CDR3 is CASRHNNRGSYEQYF. In nucleotides, the CDR3 is TGTGCCAGCAGACATAATAACAGGGGCTCCTACGAGCAGTACTTC.

This chain joins TRBV7-9 and TRBJ2-2; D ambiguous. The CDR3 totals 13 residues. Germline assignment: CDR1 SEHNR and CDR2 FQNEAQ (reference sequence). Between the trimmed V and J ends, which lost 7 bases and 4 bases, there was a span of 10 bases. CDR3: CASTPEVTGELFF. CDR3 nucleotides: TGTGCCAGCACCCCAGAAGTCACCGGGGAGCTGTTTTTT. Full variable domain (rest looked up from reference TRBV7-9 and TRBJ2-2): DTGVSQNPRHKITKRGQNVTFRCDPISEHNRLYWYRQTLGQGPEFLTYFQNEAQLEKSRLLSDRFSAERPKGSFSTLEIQRTEQGDSAMYLCASTPEVTGELFFGEGSRLTVL.

The chain recombines TRBV6-1 with TRBJ1-5; D is ambiguous. Germline V lookup: CDR1 MNHNS, CDR2 SASEGT. CDR3 size: 14 residues. V was shortened by 7 bases and J by 3 bases, with 13 bases between the two germline ends. This chain's CDR3 is CASTPGAFNQPQHF. DNA for the CDR3: TGTGCCAGCACCCCCGGTGCCTTCAATCAGCCCCAGCATTTT.

This clone is a singleton in its sample. CDR3 bases: TGCAGCGTTGCGGTTGGACAGGGGTACTATGGCTACACCTTC. Translated, it gives CSVAVGQGYYGYTF. The gene calls are TRBV29-1 and TRBJ1-2; 9 nucleotides match TRBD1. In germline, CDR1 is SQVTM, CDR2 ANQGSEA. J lost 3 bases, V lost 4 bases, and 6 bases had no gene match. The length of the CDR3 is 14 residues.

The chain recombines TRBV25-1 with TRBJ1-1, with 7 bases aligning to TRBD1. The germline V gene encodes CDR1 MGHDK and CDR2 SYGVNS. This CDR3 contains 15 residues. Trimming at V came to 3 bases and at J to 2 bases, leaving 6 bases not matched to a gene. CDR3 nucleotides: TGTGCCAGCAGTGACCCCGCAGGGGGTAACACTGAAGCTTTCTTT. It yields the protein CASSDPAGGNTEAFF. The full variable domain, completed using reference TRBV25-1 and TRBJ1-1, is EADIYQTPRYLVIGTGKKITLECSQTMGHDKMYWYQQDPGMELHLIHYSYGVNSTEKGDLSSESTVSRIRTEHFPLTLESARPSHTSQYLCASSDPAGGNTEAFFGQGTRLTVV.

In this sample, this clone turned up once. The chain has TRBV28 and TRBJ1-2, with D possibly matching TRBD1 (5 bases). V lost 7 bases, J lost 4 bases, and 13 bases lay in between. Germline V gene data show CDR1 as MDHEN and CDR2 as SYDVKM. The CDR3 length is 13 residues. The CDR3 spells CASTPTGSYGYTF. In nucleotides, the CDR3 is TGTGCCAGCACCCCAACAGGCTCCTATGGCTACACCTTC.

The rearrangement uses TRBV18 and TRBJ1-5; the match to TRBD1 covers 8 bases. The V gene end was trimmed by 1 base and the J gene end by 7 bases; junction bases not matched to a gene: 9. The CDR3 runs 16 residues. CDR1 and CDR2 (germline): KGHSH, LQKENI. The CDR3 loop reads CASSPRAGTGGQPQHF. The DNA for the CDR3 is TGTGCCAGCTCACCACGGGCGGGGACAGGTGGGCAGCCCCAGCATTTT.

V is TRBV4-1 and J is TRBJ2-2; perhaps TRBD2 as D (5 bases). The length of the CDR3 is 16 residues. Germline assignment: CDR1 MGHRA and CDR2 YSYEKL. V lost 4 bases to trimming and J lost 2 bases, with 14 bases between them. In DNA, the CDR3 is TGCGCCAGCAGCCCTTTCGGCGGACTTAACACCGGGGAGCTGTTTTTT. Amino acid sequence: CASSPFGGLNTGELFF.